Listed below are T cell receptor beta chains from one sample, sequenced in a study of blood T cell repertoires in COVID-19. Using immunoSEQ multiplex PCR, the repertoire was profiled, and TCRdb retains in-frame clones only, with some absent. The sample shows about 220,000 clones, 70% to 85% of them seen only once. Sequenced sample: PBMCs or T cells enriched from blood (not recorded which). The receptors come from a man between 35 and 55 years old who had recovered from COVID-19. Both conserved end residues are part of each CDR3. The order of the fields is D gene, clone size, J gene, V gene, CDR3 DNA, CDR3 protein. The D gene is left open where the match is weak. A row's size may be missing; if present it is once, few, many or a size class.

d_gene: TRBD2; abundance: -; j_gene: TRBJ2-1; v_gene: TRBV4-1; CDR3nt: TGCGCCAGCAGCCAAACTAGCGGGTACAATGAGCAGTTCTTC; CDR3aa: CASSQTSGYNEQFF
d_gene: TRBD1; abundance: few; j_gene: TRBJ1-6; v_gene: TRBV5-1; CDR3nt: TGCGCCAGCAGCTCACAGGGGAGGAATTCACCCCTCCACTTT; CDR3aa: CASSSQGRNSPLHF
d_gene: TRBD1; abundance: -; j_gene: TRBJ2-3; v_gene: TRBV10-3; CDR3nt: TGTGCCGCCCTCGGAGGACAGGGATCTCCAGATACGCAGTATTTT; CDR3aa: CAALGGQGSPDTQYF
d_gene: TRBD1; abundance: -; j_gene: TRBJ2-5; v_gene: TRBV11-3; CDR3nt: TGTGCCAGCAGCTTAGGCCACAGACAGGGGCGGCAAGAGACCCAGTACTTC; CDR3aa: CASSLGHRQGRQETQYF
d_gene: -; abundance: -; j_gene: TRBJ2-5; v_gene: TRBV2; CDR3nt: TGTGCCAGCAGGCGGTACCAAGAGACCCAGTACTTC; CDR3aa: CASRRYQETQYF
d_gene: -; abundance: -; j_gene: TRBJ2-3; v_gene: TRBV28; CDR3nt: TGTGCCAGCGGTCGGCTAGCGACAGATACGCAGTATTTT; CDR3aa: CASGRLATDTQYF
d_gene: TRBD2; abundance: -; j_gene: TRBJ2-1; v_gene: TRBV7-3; CDR3nt: TGTGCCAGCAGCTTACTTACTAGCGGCGAGCAGTTCTTC; CDR3aa: CASSLLTSGEQFF
d_gene: -; abundance: -; j_gene: TRBJ1-4; v_gene: TRBV10-3; CDR3nt: TGTGCCATCAGTGAGTCAAAGGGGCTGAGGGAAAAACTGTTTTTT; CDR3aa: CAISESKGLREKLFF
d_gene: -; abundance: -; j_gene: TRBJ1-2; v_gene: TRBV6-5; CDR3nt: TGTGCCAGCAGGGACAGAGGCTATGGCTACACCTTC; CDR3aa: CASRDRGYGYTF
d_gene: -; abundance: -; j_gene: TRBJ1-3; v_gene: TRBV9; CDR3nt: TGTGCCAGCAGCGTTATAGACTCTGGAAACACCATATATTTT; CDR3aa: CASSVIDSGNTIYF
d_gene: TRBD2; abundance: -; j_gene: TRBJ2-1; v_gene: TRBV5-1; CDR3nt: TGCGCCAGCAGCTTGGCGGGAGGGGACAATGAGCAGTTCTTC; CDR3aa: CASSLAGGDNEQFF
d_gene: TRBD2; abundance: -; j_gene: TRBJ2-5; v_gene: TRBV28; CDR3nt: TGTGCCAGCAGTTCCCGGACTAGCGGGAGTTGGGAGACCCAGTACTTC; CDR3aa: CASSSRTSGSWETQYF
d_gene: -; abundance: few; j_gene: TRBJ2-7; v_gene: TRBV6-5; CDR3nt: TGTGCCAGCAGCATTACGGCGGGGTCCGAGCAGTACTTC; CDR3aa: CASSITAGSEQYF
d_gene: -; abundance: few; j_gene: TRBJ2-1; v_gene: TRBV4-2; CDR3nt: TGTGCCAGCAGCCTCTTAGCAAGCTCCTACAATGAGCAGTTCTTC; CDR3aa: CASSLLASSYNEQFF
d_gene: -; abundance: few; j_gene: TRBJ1-6; v_gene: TRBV5-1; CDR3nt: TGCGCCAGCAGCCCCGGGAGGGATTCACCCCTCCACTTT; CDR3aa: CASSPGRDSPLHF
d_gene: -; abundance: -; j_gene: TRBJ1-1; v_gene: TRBV20-1; CDR3nt: TGCAGTGCACGGGACAATGAAGCTTTCTTT; CDR3aa: CSARDNEAFF
d_gene: TRBD1; abundance: -; j_gene: TRBJ1-5; v_gene: TRBV7-2; CDR3nt: TGTGCCAGCAGCGTCGACAGGGGGTATCAGCCCCAGCATTTT; CDR3aa: CASSVDRGYQPQHF
d_gene: -; abundance: -; j_gene: TRBJ1-2; v_gene: TRBV18; CDR3nt: TGTGCCAGCTCACCCAAACAGGAGCCGAGTTTGGGGGGTGGCTACACCTTC; CDR3aa: CASSPKQEPSLGGGYTF
d_gene: TRBD1; abundance: -; j_gene: TRBJ1-5; v_gene: TRBV28; CDR3nt: TGTGCCAGCAGATCCCTCGGACAGGGAGGACGTCAGCCCCAGCATTTT; CDR3aa: CASRSLGQGGRQPQHF
d_gene: -; abundance: -; j_gene: TRBJ1-5; v_gene: TRBV21-1; CDR3nt: TGTGCCTGCCCCCCAACGGGACTTAAACCAGACAATCAGCCCCAGCATTTT; CDR3aa: CACPPTGLKPDNQPQHF
d_gene: -; abundance: -; j_gene: TRBJ2-5; v_gene: TRBV2; CDR3nt: TGTGCCAGCAGAGGACTCCCCACGGGCCAGTACTTC; CDR3aa: CASRGLPTGQYF
d_gene: -; abundance: -; j_gene: TRBJ1-1; v_gene: TRBV7-2; CDR3nt: TGTGCCAGCAGCTTAGAACACGGAGTCAACACTGAAGCTTTCTTT; CDR3aa: CASSLEHGVNTEAFF
d_gene: TRBD2; abundance: -; j_gene: TRBJ2-3; v_gene: TRBV3-1/TRBV3-2; CDR3nt: TGTGCCAGCAGCCGTAGCGGGGGGAGGGATACGCAGTATTTT; CDR3aa: CASSRSGGRDTQYF
d_gene: TRBD1; abundance: -; j_gene: TRBJ2-7; v_gene: TRBV3-1/TRBV3-2; CDR3nt: TGTGCCAGCAGCCCACCCCGGGACAGGGACGAGCAGTACTTC; CDR3aa: CASSPPRDRDEQYF
d_gene: -; abundance: few; j_gene: TRBJ1-3; v_gene: TRBV21-1; CDR3nt: TGTGCCTCATCACTCGGGGGAAACACCATATATTTT; CDR3aa: CASSLGGNTIYF
d_gene: TRBD1; abundance: -; j_gene: TRBJ1-5; v_gene: TRBV5-4; CDR3nt: TGTGCCAGCAGCGTACAGGGGACGAATCAGCCCCAGCATTTT; CDR3aa: CASSVQGTNQPQHF
d_gene: TRBD2; abundance: -; j_gene: TRBJ2-3; v_gene: TRBV11-2; CDR3nt: TGTGCCAGCAGTTTTAGCGGGAGTTGGGATACGCAGTATTTT; CDR3aa: CASSFSGSWDTQYF
d_gene: TRBD2; abundance: -; j_gene: TRBJ2-1; v_gene: TRBV5-1; CDR3nt: TGCGCCAGCAGCGATCTTCTAGCGGACAACAATGAGCAGTTCTTC; CDR3aa: CASSDLLADNNEQFF
d_gene: -; abundance: -; j_gene: TRBJ1-6; v_gene: TRBV7-9; CDR3nt: TGTGCCAGCAGCATAGGGGGGGTCCAAAATTCACCCCTCCACTTT; CDR3aa: CASSIGGVQNSPLHF
d_gene: TRBD1; abundance: -; j_gene: TRBJ1-1; v_gene: TRBV5-1; CDR3nt: TGCGCCAGCAGCTTGGGACAGGGGGGTGCCATGAACACTGAAGCTTTCTTT; CDR3aa: CASSLGQGGAMNTEAFF
d_gene: TRBD2; abundance: -; j_gene: TRBJ2-1; v_gene: TRBV11-2; CDR3nt: TGTGCCAGCAGCCGTATAGCGGGGACCTACAATGAGCAGTTCTTC; CDR3aa: CASSRIAGTYNEQFF
d_gene: -; abundance: -; j_gene: TRBJ2-2; v_gene: TRBV29-1; CDR3nt: TGCAGCGTTCGAGAGGGTCTAGGTACCGGGGAGCTGTTTTTT; CDR3aa: CSVREGLGTGELFF
d_gene: -; abundance: -; j_gene: TRBJ2-7; v_gene: TRBV7-9; CDR3nt: TGTGCCAGCAGCCCCAGTGCAGGTCCAACCGGCGAGCAGTACTTC; CDR3aa: CASSPSAGPTGEQYF
d_gene: TRBD1; abundance: -; j_gene: TRBJ2-7; v_gene: TRBV5-1; CDR3nt: TGCGCCAGCAGCCTGACAGGGGATCCCTCCTACGAGCAGTACTTC; CDR3aa: CASSLTGDPSYEQYF
d_gene: TRBD2; abundance: -; j_gene: TRBJ2-7; v_gene: TRBV5-1; CDR3nt: TGCGCCAGCAGCCCAGAGACTAGCGGGGACGGGCACGAGCAGTACTTC; CDR3aa: CASSPETSGDGHEQYF
d_gene: -; abundance: -; j_gene: TRBJ1-6; v_gene: TRBV7-2; CDR3nt: TGTGCCAGCAGCCCTATCCAGGGACTCGGTTCACCCCTCCACTTT; CDR3aa: CASSPIQGLGSPLHF
d_gene: -; abundance: -; j_gene: TRBJ2-2; v_gene: TRBV3-1/TRBV3-2; CDR3nt: TGTGCCAGCAGCCAATCCGGGACAAACACCGGGGAGCTGTTTTTT; CDR3aa: CASSQSGTNTGELFF
d_gene: -; abundance: -; j_gene: TRBJ2-2; v_gene: TRBV9; CDR3nt: TGTGCCAGCAGCCCCGTTCCTAGTGCGAACACCGGGGAGCTGTTTTTT; CDR3aa: CASSPVPSANTGELFF
d_gene: TRBD1; abundance: -; j_gene: TRBJ1-2; v_gene: TRBV12-3/TRBV12-4; CDR3nt: TGTGCCAGCGCGGACAGGGCCGGTTATGGCTACACCTTC; CDR3aa: CASADRAGYGYTF
d_gene: -; abundance: once; j_gene: TRBJ1-1; v_gene: TRBV5-1; CDR3nt: TGCGCCAGCAGCGCAGACACGAACACTGAAGCTTTCTTT; CDR3aa: CASSADTNTEAFF
d_gene: -; abundance: -; j_gene: TRBJ1-1; v_gene: TRBV7-3; CDR3nt: TGTGCCAGCAGCTCCCGGGGAGGGGCCAACACTGAAGCTTTCTTT; CDR3aa: CASSSRGGANTEAFF
d_gene: -; abundance: -; j_gene: TRBJ1-2; v_gene: TRBV7-2; CDR3nt: TGTGCCAGCAGCTTAGGCCTAGCGCGGACTCGGAACTATGGCTACACCTTC; CDR3aa: CASSLGLARTRNYGYTF
d_gene: -; abundance: -; j_gene: TRBJ2-5; v_gene: TRBV3-1/TRBV3-2; CDR3nt: TGTGCCAGCAGCCAACTGACGGAGACTAGTCGCCAAGAGACCCAGTACTTC; CDR3aa: CASSQLTETSRQETQYF
d_gene: TRBD2; abundance: -; j_gene: TRBJ2-1; v_gene: TRBV27; CDR3nt: TGTGCCAGCAGCCTGAGCGGGAGGTCCTACAATGAGCAGTTCTTC; CDR3aa: CASSLSGRSYNEQFF
d_gene: -; abundance: once; j_gene: TRBJ1-2; v_gene: TRBV3-1/TRBV3-2; CDR3nt: TGTGCCAGCAGCCTCGGACAACAGGGAAATGGCTACACCTTC; CDR3aa: CASSLGQQGNGYTF
d_gene: -; abundance: -; j_gene: TRBJ1-5; v_gene: TRBV7-9; CDR3nt: TGTGCCAGCAGCTCGGACAGCCAGCTAAGGCCCCAGCATTTT; CDR3aa: CASSSDSQLRPQHF
d_gene: TRBD1; abundance: -; j_gene: TRBJ1-5; v_gene: TRBV2; CDR3nt: TGTGCCAGCTGCAGAGGACAGGCGCCTCAGCCCCAGCATTTT; CDR3aa: CASCRGQAPQPQHF
d_gene: TRBD2; abundance: -; j_gene: TRBJ2-5; v_gene: TRBV5-1; CDR3nt: TGCGCCAGCAGCTTGTCGGGAGCGGGAGGGCAAGAGACCCAGTACTTC; CDR3aa: CASSLSGAGGQETQYF
d_gene: TRBD2; abundance: -; j_gene: TRBJ2-1; v_gene: TRBV2; CDR3nt: TGTGCCAACGAGCGGGAGAGAAACAATGAGCAGTTCTTC; CDR3aa: CANERERNNEQFF
d_gene: -; abundance: -; j_gene: TRBJ2-3; v_gene: TRBV24-1; CDR3nt: TGTGCCACCAGCCAAAATACAGATACGCAGTATTTT; CDR3aa: CATSQNTDTQYF
d_gene: TRBD2; abundance: -; j_gene: TRBJ2-1; v_gene: TRBV7-7; CDR3nt: TGTGCCAGCAGCTTAGGGACTAGCGGGAAGGATGAGCAGTTCTTC; CDR3aa: CASSLGTSGKDEQFF
d_gene: TRBD2; abundance: once; j_gene: TRBJ2-5; v_gene: TRBV9; CDR3nt: TGTGCCAGCAGCGTACACGGGGGGGCCGGAGAGACCCAGTACTTC; CDR3aa: CASSVHGGAGETQYF
d_gene: TRBD1; abundance: -; j_gene: TRBJ1-1; v_gene: TRBV2; CDR3nt: TGTGCCAGCAGAAACAGGGGATTGGGAGAAGCTTTCTTT; CDR3aa: CASRNRGLGEAFF
d_gene: -; abundance: -; j_gene: TRBJ1-2; v_gene: TRBV12-3/TRBV12-4; CDR3nt: TGTGCCAGCAGTCGGACAGAGAGCTATGGCTACACCTTC; CDR3aa: CASSRTESYGYTF
d_gene: TRBD1; abundance: -; j_gene: TRBJ1-2; v_gene: TRBV3-1/TRBV3-2; CDR3nt: TGTGCCAGCAGCACACCGGGACAGGGGGCGCGGAGCTATGGCTACACCTTC; CDR3aa: CASSTPGQGARSYGYTF
d_gene: -; abundance: -; j_gene: TRBJ1-6; v_gene: TRBV19; CDR3nt: TGTGCCAGTAGTATCCTGACGGAGGGTGATTCACCCCTCCACTTT; CDR3aa: CASSILTEGDSPLHF
d_gene: TRBD2; abundance: few; j_gene: TRBJ2-1; v_gene: TRBV19; CDR3nt: TGTGCCAGTAGTATTTTAACTAGCGGGAGAGGTTACCAGCAGTTCTTC; CDR3aa: CASSILTSGRGYQQFF
d_gene: -; abundance: -; j_gene: TRBJ1-1; v_gene: TRBV7-2; CDR3nt: TGTGCCAGCAGCTTTAATCTACAGAGGAACACTGAAGCTTTCTTT; CDR3aa: CASSFNLQRNTEAFF
d_gene: -; abundance: -; j_gene: TRBJ1-3; v_gene: TRBV18; CDR3nt: TGTGCCAGCTCACCGCAACACAGGGCTGGAAACACCATATATTTT; CDR3aa: CASSPQHRAGNTIYF
d_gene: -; abundance: -; j_gene: TRBJ1-3; v_gene: TRBV6-6; CDR3nt: TGTGCCAGCAGTCGAGGTGGACACTCTGGAAACACCATATATTTT; CDR3aa: CASSRGGHSGNTIYF